This entry features one T cell receptor beta chain sequence. Its specificity is not known. Germline-derived CDR1 and CDR2 are MNHEY and SVGAGI. The CDR3 loop spans 15 amino acids. Trimming left V 2 bases short and J 4 bases short, with 14 bases between. The protocol was immunoSEQ multiplex PCR, while the TCRdb copy is restricted to in-frame clones and leaves out a portion. The table has some 40,000 clones, 75% seen once. This sample stems from a study of a mutant IDH1 vaccine in newly diagnosed glioma. The time point is: week 47, end of study. The vaccine gave 300 ug of a 20-mer mutant IDH1 peptide subcutaneously per dose.

The sample was PBMCs, taken from a glioma patient whose treatment included an IDH1 peptide vaccine. V usage is TRBV6-5 and J usage is TRBJ1-2, with no clear D. The sequence came from a man aged 40-55 years with glioma. CDR3 sequence (DNA): TGTGCCAGCAGTTACAATCATGGGGAGGCCTATGGCTACACCTTC. As protein: CASSYNHGEAYGYTF.